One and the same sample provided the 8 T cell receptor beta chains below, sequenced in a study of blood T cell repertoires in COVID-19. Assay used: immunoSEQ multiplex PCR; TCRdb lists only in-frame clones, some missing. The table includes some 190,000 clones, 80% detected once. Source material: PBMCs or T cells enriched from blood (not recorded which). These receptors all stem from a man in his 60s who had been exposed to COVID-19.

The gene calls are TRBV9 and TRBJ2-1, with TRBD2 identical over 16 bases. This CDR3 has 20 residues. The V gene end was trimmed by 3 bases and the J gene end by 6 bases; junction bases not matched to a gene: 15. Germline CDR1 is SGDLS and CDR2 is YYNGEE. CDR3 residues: CASSDSAGLAGGPSRNEQFF. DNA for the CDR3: TGTGCCAGCAGCGACTCCGCGGGACTAGCGGGAGGGCCCTCCCGCAATGAGCAGTTCTTC.

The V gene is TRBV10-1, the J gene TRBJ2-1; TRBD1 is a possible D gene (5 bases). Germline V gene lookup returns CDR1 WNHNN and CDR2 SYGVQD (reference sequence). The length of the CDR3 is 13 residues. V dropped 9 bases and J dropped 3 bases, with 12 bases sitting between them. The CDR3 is CARGLELYNEQFF. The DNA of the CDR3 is TGCGCCAGGGGGCTGGAGCTCTACAATGAGCAGTTCTTC.

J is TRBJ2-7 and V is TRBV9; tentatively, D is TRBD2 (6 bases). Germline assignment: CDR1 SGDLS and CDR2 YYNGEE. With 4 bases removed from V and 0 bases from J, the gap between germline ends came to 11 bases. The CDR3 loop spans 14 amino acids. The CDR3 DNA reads TGTGCCAGCAGCCCATTCGGGAGCTCCTACGAGCAGTACTTC. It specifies CASSPFGSSYEQYF. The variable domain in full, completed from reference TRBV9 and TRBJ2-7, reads DSGVTQTPKHLITATGQRVTLRCSPRSGDLSVYWYQQSLDQGLQFLIQYYNGEERAKGNILERFSAQQFPDLHSELNLSSLELGDSALYFCASSPFGSSYEQYFGPGTRLTVT.

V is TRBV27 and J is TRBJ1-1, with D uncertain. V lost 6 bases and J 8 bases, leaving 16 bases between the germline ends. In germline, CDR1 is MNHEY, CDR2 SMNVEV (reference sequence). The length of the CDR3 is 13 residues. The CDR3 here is CASSERGLAEAFF. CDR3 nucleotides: TGTGCCAGCAGCGAACGGGGTTTGGCCGAAGCTTTCTTT.

The CDR3 DNA follows: TGTGCCACCAGTGACCTTATTCCCGGACAGAGCTACAATGAGCAGTTCTTC. As protein: CATSDLIPGQSYNEQFF. The chain employs TRBV24-1 and TRBJ2-1, with D possibly being TRBD1 (6 bases). Germline assignment: CDR1 KGHDR and CDR2 SFDVKD. V was clipped by 4 bases and J by 3 bases, with 18 bases between them. This CDR3 region has 17 residues.

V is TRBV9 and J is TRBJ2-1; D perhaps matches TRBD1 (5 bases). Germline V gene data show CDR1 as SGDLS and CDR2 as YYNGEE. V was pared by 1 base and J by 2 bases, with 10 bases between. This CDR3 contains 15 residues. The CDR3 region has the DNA TGTGCCAGCAGCGTAAGTGGACAAACCTACAATGAGCAGTTCTTC. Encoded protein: CASSVSGQTYNEQFF.

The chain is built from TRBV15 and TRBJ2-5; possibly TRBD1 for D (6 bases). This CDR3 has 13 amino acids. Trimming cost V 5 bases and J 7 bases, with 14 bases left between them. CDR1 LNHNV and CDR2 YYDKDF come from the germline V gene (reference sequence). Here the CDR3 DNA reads TGTGCCACCAGCGGTAAAGTAGGGGGGACCCAGTACTTC. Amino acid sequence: CATSGKVGGTQYF.

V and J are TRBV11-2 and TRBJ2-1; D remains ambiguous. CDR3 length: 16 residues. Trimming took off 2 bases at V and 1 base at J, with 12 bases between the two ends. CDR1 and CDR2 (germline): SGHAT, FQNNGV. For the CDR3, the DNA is TGTGCCAGCAGCTTAAACGGGTATCGTTCCTACAATGAGCAGTTCTTC. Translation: CASSLNGYRSYNEQFF. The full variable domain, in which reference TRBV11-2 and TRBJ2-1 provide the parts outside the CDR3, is EAGVAQSPRYKIIEKRQSVAFWCNPISGHATLYWYQQILGQGPKLLIQFQNNGVVDDSQLPKDRFSAERLKGVDSTLKIQPAKLEDSAVYLCASSLNGYRSYNEQFFGPGTRLTVL.